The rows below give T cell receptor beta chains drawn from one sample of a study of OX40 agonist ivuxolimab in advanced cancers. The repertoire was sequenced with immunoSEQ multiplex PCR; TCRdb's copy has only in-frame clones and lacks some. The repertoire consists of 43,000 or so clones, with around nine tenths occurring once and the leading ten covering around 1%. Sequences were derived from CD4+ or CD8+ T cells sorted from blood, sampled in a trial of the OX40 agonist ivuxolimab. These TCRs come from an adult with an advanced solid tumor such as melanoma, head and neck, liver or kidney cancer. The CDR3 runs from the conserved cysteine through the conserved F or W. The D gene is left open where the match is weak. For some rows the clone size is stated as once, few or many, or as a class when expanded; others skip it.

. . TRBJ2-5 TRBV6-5 TGTGCCAGCAGAACCGGGGCCTTTCAAGAGACCCAGTACTTC CASRTGAFQETQYF
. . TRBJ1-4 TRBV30 TGTGCCTGGAGTGTACGTTGGGATGAAAAACTGTTTTTT CAWSVRWDEKLFF
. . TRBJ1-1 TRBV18 TGTGCCAGCTCACTCAGGGGAATGTCGAACACTGAAGCTTTCTTT CASSLRGMSNTEAFF
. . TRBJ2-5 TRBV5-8 TGTGCCAGCAGGGAGGGGGTCCCCAAGTACTTC CASREGVPKYF
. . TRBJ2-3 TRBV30 TGTGCCTGGAGTGAAAGACCCAGCCATACGCAGTATTTT CAWSERPSHTQYF
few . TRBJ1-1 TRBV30 TGTGCCTGGGGCCCTCGGGGGCGGACTGAAGCTTTCTTT CAWGPRGRTEAFF
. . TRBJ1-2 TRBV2 TGTGCCAGCAGCGTGACAGCTAACTATGGCTACACCTTC CASSVTANYGYTF
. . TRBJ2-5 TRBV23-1 TGCGCCAGCAGTCGAACCCCCTCTCGCTCGGACCAGTACTTC CASSRTPSRSDQYF
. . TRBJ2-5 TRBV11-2 TGTGCCAGCAGCTTTAATCCCCGGGGGTCCCAGTACTTC CASSFNPRGSQYF
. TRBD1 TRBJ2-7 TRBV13 TGTGCCAGCAGCCGGGGGACAGGGGCTAACTACGAGCAGTACTTC CASSRGTGANYEQYF
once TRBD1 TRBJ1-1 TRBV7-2 TGTGCCAGCAGCTTAGACAGGGGGCTACTGGGGGAAGCTTTCTTT CASSLDRGLLGEAFF
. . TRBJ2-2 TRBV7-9 TGTGCCAGCAGCTTAGATAAGGGTTCCGGGGAGCTGTTTTTT CASSLDKGSGELFF
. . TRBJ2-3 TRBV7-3 TGTGCCAGCAGCTTAGGGACCGGCTCAGATACGCAGTATTTT CASSLGTGSDTQYF
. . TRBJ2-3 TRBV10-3 TGTGCCATCAGTGTCGGTGGGGAGTGGGCAGATACGCAGTATTTT CAISVGGEWADTQYF
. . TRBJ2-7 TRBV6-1 TGTGCATCGACAGGCACCCGCTACGAGCAGTACTTC CASTGTRYEQYF
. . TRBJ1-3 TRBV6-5 TGTGCCAGCAGTTACAAGGGGCCTAGAAACACCATATATTTT CASSYKGPRNTIYF
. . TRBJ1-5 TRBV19 TGTGCCAGTAGTACCGGGGGGGTCAATCAGCCCCAGCATTTT CASSTGGVNQPQHF
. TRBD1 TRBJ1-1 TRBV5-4 TGTGCCAGCAGCCCGCCTAACAGGGGTACTGAAGCTTTCTTT CASSPPNRGTEAFF
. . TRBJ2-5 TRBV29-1 TGCAGCGTTGAAGATAACAGTCATGGGGGCGAGACCCAGTACTTC CSVEDNSHGGETQYF
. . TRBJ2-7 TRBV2 TGTGCCAGCAAGGTAGCCTACGAGCAGTACTTC CASKVAYEQYF
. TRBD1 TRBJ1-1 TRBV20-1 TGCAGTGCTAGAAGGGACAGCGAAGCTTTCTTT CSARRDSEAFF
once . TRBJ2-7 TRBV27 TGTGCCAGCAGTTCCTACGACAGCTCCTACGAGCAGTACTTC CASSSYDSSYEQYF
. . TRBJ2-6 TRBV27 TGTGCCAGCAGTTTACGCCCCTCGGGGGCTGGGGCCAACGTCCTGACTTTC CASSLRPSGAGANVLTF
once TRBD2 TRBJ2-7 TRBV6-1 TGTGCCAGCAGTGGCACCCGGACGGGAGGATACGAGCAGTACTTC CASSGTRTGGYEQYF
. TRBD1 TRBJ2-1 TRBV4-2 TGTGCCAGCAGCCAAAACACCGGGACAGGCAACAATGAGCAGTTCTTC CASSQNTGTGNNEQFF
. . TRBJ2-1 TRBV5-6 TGTGCCGGCAGGTGGGACCCTTCGGATGAGCAGTTCTTC CAGRWDPSDEQFF
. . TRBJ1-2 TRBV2 TGTGCCAGCAGGGGGTGGGAAGCTAACTATGGCTACACCTTC CASRGWEANYGYTF
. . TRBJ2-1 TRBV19 TGTGCCAGTAGTATTGGGTATTACAATGAGCAGTTCTTC CASSIGYYNEQFF
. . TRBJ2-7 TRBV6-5 TGTGCCAGCAGACCCTACTCCGCGAATACCTACGAGCAGTACTTC CASRPYSANTYEQYF
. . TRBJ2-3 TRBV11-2 TGTGCCAGCAGCTTAAATCTAGATACGCAGTATTTT CASSLNLDTQYF
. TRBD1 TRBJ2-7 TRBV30 TGTGCCTGGAGTGCTACAGGGGGCTCCCCCTACGAGCAGTACTTC CAWSATGGSPYEQYF
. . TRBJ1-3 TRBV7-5 TGTGCCAGAAGACAAGGGGGGGCCTCTGGAAACACCATATATTTT CARRQGGASGNTIYF
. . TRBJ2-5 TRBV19 TGTGCCAGTAGTATTCGGCTAGTGGAGACCCAGTACTTC CASSIRLVETQYF
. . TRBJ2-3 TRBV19 TGTGCCAGTAGTAAGAGGGGAACAGATACGCAGTATTTT CASSKRGTDTQYF
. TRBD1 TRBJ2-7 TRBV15 TGTGCCACCAGCAGAGATGGACAGGGCTCCTACGAGCAGTACTTC CATSRDGQGSYEQYF
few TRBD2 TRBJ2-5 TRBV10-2 TGCGCCAGCAGTATCGGTATAGCGGGAGGGATACGAGAGACCCAGTACTTC CASSIGIAGGIRETQYF
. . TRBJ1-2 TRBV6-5 TGTGCCAGCGGGAAAGCTAACTATGGCTACACCTTC CASGKANYGYTF
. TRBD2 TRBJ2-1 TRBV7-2 TGTGCCAGCAGCCTACCGGGACAGCGGGAGGGTCCGTTCTTC CASSLPGQREGPFF
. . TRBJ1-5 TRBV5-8 TGTGCCAGCAGCTACAGGACAAATCAGCCCCAGCATTTT CASSYRTNQPQHF
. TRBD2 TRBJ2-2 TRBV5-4 TGTGCCAGCAGCTTAAGTGGAGGACTAGCCGGGGAGCTGTTTTTT CASSLSGGLAGELFF
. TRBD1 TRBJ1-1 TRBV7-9 TGTGCCAGCAGCTCCATCAGGGGGCTGGGGAACACTGAAGCTTTCTTT CASSSIRGLGNTEAFF
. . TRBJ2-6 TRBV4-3 TGCGCCAGCAGACAAATACTGAGGGGCTCTGGGGCCAACGTCCTGACTTTC CASRQILRGSGANVLTF
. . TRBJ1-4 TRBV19 TGTGCCAGTAGTATGAGAGGGCAGCCAGGAGAAAAACTGTTTTTT CASSMRGQPGEKLFF
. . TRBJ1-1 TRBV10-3 TGTGCCATCAGCCGCACAGGGAACACTGAAGCTTTCTTT CAISRTGNTEAFF
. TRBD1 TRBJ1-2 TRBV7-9 TGTGCCAGCAGCTTAGTTGGGACAGGGTCTGGCTACACCTTC CASSLVGTGSGYTF
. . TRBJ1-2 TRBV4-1 TGCGCCAGCAGCCGCGCAGGGGTTTTGGAATATGGCTACACCTTC CASSRAGVLEYGYTF
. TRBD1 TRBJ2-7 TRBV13 TGTGCCAGCAGTCCCCTACCGGACAGGGCGTACGAGCAGTACTTC CASSPLPDRAYEQYF
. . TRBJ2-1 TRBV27 TGTGCCAGCAGTTTACTTAGCTCCTACAATGAGCAGTTCTTC CASSLLSSYNEQFF
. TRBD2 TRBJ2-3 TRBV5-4 TGTGCCAGCAGCTCCGGGACTAGCGGGAGGTTTGGCACAGATACGCAGTATTTT CASSSGTSGRFGTDTQYF
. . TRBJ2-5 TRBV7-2 TGTGCCAGCAGCCCCGGGACACTCCAAGAGACCCAGTACTTC CASSPGTLQETQYF
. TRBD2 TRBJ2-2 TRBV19 TGTGCCTCACGGGCTAGCGGGCGTGTGGGGGGTAACACCGGGGAGCTGTTTTTT CASRASGRVGGNTGELFF
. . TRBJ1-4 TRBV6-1 TGTGCCAGCAGTGAAGCTTTAGGCAGGGGAGTATCTAATGAAAAACTGTTTTTT CASSEALGRGVSNEKLFF
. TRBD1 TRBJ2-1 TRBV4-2 TGTGCCAGCAGCCAAGTGCCGGGACAGGGTAATGAGCAGTTCTTC CASSQVPGQGNEQFF